This T cell receptor beta chain was recovered during a study of blood T cells in healthy people across ages. Sample-barcoded 5' priming and a J-beta primer mix drove a second PCR of about 6 to 12 cycles. TCRdb re-analysed the 5' RACE reads in MiXCR, keeping a single row per CDR3 protein. Here the sample spans 630,000 or so distinct CDR3 sequences, about 30% being singletons. V was clipped by 5 bases and J by 2 bases, with 9 bases between them. The germline CDR1 and CDR2 sequences are DFQATT and SNEGSKA (reference sequence). The CDR3 runs to 13 residues. The sequencing sample was made of blood. The rearrangement links TRBV20-1 to TRBJ1-4, with D unresolved. The clonotype comes from a woman older than 75 in good health. The CDR3 loop reads CSADPGTNEKLFF. Here the CDR3 DNA reads TGCAGTGCTGATCCAGGCACTAATGAAAAACTGTTTTTT.